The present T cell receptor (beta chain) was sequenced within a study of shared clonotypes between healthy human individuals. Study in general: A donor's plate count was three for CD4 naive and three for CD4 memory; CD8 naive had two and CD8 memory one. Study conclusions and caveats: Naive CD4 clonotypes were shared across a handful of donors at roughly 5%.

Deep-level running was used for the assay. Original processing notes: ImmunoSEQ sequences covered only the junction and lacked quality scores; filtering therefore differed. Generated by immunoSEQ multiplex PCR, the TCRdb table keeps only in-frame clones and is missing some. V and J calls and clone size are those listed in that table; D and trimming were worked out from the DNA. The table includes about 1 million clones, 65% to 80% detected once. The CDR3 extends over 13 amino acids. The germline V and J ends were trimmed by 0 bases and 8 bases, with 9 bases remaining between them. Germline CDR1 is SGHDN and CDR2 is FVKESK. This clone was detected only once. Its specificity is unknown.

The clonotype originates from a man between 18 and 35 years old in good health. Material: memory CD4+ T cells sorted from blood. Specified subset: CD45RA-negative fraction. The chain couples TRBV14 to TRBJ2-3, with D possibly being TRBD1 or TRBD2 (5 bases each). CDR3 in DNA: TGTGCCAGCAGCCAAGATCGTGGGGGTACGCAGTATTTT. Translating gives CASSQDRGGTQYF.